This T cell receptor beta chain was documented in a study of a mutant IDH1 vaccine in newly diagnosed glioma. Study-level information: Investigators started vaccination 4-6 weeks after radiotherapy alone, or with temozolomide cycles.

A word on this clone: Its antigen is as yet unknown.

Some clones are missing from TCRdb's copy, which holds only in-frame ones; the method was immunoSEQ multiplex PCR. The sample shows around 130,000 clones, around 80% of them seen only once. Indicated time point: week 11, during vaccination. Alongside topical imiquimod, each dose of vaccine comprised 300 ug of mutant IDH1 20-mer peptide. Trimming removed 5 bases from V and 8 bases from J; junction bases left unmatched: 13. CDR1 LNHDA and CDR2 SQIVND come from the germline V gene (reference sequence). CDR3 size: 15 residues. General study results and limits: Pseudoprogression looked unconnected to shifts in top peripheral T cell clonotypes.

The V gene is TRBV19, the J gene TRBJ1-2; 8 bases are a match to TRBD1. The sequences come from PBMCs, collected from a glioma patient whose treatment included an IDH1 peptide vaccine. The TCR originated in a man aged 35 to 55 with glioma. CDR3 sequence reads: CASSQDGQGIYGYTF. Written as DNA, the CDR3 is TGTGCCAGTAGTCAAGATGGACAGGGAATATACGGCTACACCTTC.